This T cell receptor beta chain was captured by sequencing in a study of shared clonotypes between healthy human individuals. Across the study: The study used three CD4 naive, three CD4 memory, two CD8 naive and one CD8 memory plate per donor.

Findings and caveats of the study: Roughly 5% of naive CD4 clonotypes were shared across several donors.

CDR1 and CDR2 (germline): LNHDA, SQIVND (reference sequence). Trimming cost V 8 bases and J 5 bases; bases outside gene matches: 8. The CDR3 has 14 residues. With regard to this clone: Its specificity is unknown.

Assay used: immunoSEQ multiplex PCR; TCRdb lists only in-frame clones, some missing. The repertoire has over a million clones, roughly 96% of them found once; the top ten carry approximately 1.1%. The chain uses TRBV19 and TRBJ2-2; 7 bases fit TRBD2. The specimen sequenced was naive CD4+ T cells sorted from blood. Subset defined: CD45RA+ positively selected. The origin of this receptor is a man younger than 45 in good health. CDR3 in DNA: TGTGCCAGTCGAGTCGGGGGAGGGACCGGGGAGCTGTTTTTT. Protein sequence: CASRVGGGTGELFF. Filled out from reference TRBV19 and TRBJ2-2, the complete variable domain reads DGGITQSPKYLFRKEGQNVTLSCEQNLNHDAMYWYRQDPGQGLRLIYYSQIVNDFQKGDIAEGYSVSREKKESFPLTVTSAQKNPTAFYLCASRVGGGTGELFFGEGSRLTVL.